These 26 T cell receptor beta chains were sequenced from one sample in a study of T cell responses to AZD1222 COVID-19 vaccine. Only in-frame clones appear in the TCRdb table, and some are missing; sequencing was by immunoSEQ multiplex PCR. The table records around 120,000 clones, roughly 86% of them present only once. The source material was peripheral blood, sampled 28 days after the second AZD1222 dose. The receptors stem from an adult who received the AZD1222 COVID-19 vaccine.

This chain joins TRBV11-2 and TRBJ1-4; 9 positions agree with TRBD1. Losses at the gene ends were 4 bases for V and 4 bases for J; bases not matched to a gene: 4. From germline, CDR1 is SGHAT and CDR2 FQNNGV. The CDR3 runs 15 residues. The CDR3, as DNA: TGTGCCAGCAGCTCCTACAGGGGGCGTAATGAAAAACTGTTTTTT. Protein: CASSSYRGRNEKLFF.

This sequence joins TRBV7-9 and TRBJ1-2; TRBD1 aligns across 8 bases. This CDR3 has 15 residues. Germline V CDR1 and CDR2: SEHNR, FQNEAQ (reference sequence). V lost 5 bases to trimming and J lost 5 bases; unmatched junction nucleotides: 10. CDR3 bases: TGTGCCAGCAGCGTAACCAGGGGGCGAGGGTATGGCTACACCTTC. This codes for CASSVTRGRGYGYTF. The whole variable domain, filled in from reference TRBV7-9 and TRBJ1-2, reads DTGVSQNPRHKITKRGQNVTFRCDPISEHNRLYWYRQTLGQGPEFLTYFQNEAQLEKSRLLSDRFSAERPKGSFSTLEIQRTEQGDSAMYLCASSVTRGRGYGYTFGSGTRLTVV.

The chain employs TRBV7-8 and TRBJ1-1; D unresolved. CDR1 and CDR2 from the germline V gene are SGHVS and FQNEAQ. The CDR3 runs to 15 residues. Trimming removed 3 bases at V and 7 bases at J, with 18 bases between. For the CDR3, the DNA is TGTGCCAGCAGCTTTCGTTTCAGTACAAAGAATGAAGCTTTCTTT. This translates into CASSFRFSTKNEAFF.

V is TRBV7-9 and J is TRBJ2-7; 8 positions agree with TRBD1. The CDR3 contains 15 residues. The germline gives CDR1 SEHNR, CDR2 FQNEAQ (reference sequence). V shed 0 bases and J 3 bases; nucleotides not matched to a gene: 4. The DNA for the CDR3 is TGTGCCAGCAGCTTAGCGGGCAGGGGGCTCTACGAGCAGTACTTC. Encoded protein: CASSLAGRGLYEQYF.

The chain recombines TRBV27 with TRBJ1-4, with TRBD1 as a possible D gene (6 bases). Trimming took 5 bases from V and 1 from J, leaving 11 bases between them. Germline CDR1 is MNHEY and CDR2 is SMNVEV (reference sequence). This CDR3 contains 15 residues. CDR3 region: CASSPIRGTNEKLFF. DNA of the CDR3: TGTGCCAGCAGTCCGATCAGGGGAACTAATGAAAAACTGTTTTTT.

This CDR3 reads CASSLGGQSLYEQYF. CDR3 DNA sequence: TGTGCCAGCAGCTTAGGGGGACAGTCCCTATACGAGCAGTACTTC. This chain joins TRBV11-2 and TRBJ2-7, with 7 bases fitting TRBD1. This CDR3 contains 15 residues. Germline trimming cut 1 base from V and 4 bases from J; bases unmatched to any gene: 7. Germline V lookup: CDR1 SGHAT, CDR2 FQNNGV.

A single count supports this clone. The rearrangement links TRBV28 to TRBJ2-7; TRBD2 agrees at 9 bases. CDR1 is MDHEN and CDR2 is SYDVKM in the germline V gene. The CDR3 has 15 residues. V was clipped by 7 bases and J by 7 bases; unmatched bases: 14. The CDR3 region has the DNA TGTGCCAGCACCAGGACTAGCGTCTCCGATGGTGAGCAGTACTTC. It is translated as CASTRTSVSDGEQYF.

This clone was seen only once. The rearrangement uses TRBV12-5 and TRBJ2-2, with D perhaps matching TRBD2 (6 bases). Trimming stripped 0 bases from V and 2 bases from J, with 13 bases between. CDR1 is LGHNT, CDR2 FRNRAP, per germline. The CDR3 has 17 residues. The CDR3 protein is CASGLVREGTNTGELFF. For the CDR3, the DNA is TGTGCTAGTGGTTTGGTACGTGAGGGGACTAACACCGGGGAGCTGTTTTTT.

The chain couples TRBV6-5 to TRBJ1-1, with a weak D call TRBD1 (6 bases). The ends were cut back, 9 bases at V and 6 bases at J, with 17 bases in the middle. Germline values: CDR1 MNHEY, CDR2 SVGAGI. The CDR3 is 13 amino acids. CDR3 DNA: TGTGCCAGTACAGGGTTTTCTGAAGCTGAAGCTTTCTTT. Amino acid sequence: CASTGFSEAEAFF.

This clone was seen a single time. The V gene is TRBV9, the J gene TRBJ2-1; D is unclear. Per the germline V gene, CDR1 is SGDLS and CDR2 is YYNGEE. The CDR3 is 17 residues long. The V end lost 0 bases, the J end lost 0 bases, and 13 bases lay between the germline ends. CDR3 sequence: CASSVDGYPSSYNEQFF. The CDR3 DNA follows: TGTGCCAGCAGCGTAGACGGCTACCCAAGCTCCTACAATGAGCAGTTCTTC.

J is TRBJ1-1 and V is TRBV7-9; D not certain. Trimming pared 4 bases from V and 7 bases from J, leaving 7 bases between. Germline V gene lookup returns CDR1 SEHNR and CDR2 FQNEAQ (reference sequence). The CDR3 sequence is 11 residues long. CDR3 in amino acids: CASSSGDEAFF. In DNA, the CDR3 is TGTGCCAGCAGCTCCGGGGATGAAGCTTTCTTT.

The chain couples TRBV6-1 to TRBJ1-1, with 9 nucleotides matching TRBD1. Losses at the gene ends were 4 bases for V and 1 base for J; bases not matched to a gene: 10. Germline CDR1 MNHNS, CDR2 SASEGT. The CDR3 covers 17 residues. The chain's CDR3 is CASSGGQGSFRNTEAFF. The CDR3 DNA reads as TGTGCCAGCAGTGGGGGACAGGGTTCTTTTCGGAACACTGAAGCTTTCTTT.

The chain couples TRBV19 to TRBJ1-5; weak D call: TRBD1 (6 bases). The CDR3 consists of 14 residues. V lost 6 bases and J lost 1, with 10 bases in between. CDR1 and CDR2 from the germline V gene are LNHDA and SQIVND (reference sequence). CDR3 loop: CASRTGISNQPQHF. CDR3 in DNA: TGTGCCAGTAGAACAGGGATAAGCAATCAGCCCCAGCATTTT. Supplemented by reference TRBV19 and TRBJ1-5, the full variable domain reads DGGITQSPKYLFRKEGQNVTLSCEQNLNHDAMYWYRQDPGQGLRLIYYSQIVNDFQKGDIAEGYSVSREKKESFPLTVTSAQKNPTAFYLCASRTGISNQPQHFGDGTRLSIL.

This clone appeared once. CDR3 coding DNA: TGTGCCAGCAAAAGTACAGGGCTTTATAGCAATCAGCCCCAGCATTTT. It is translated as CASKSTGLYSNQPQHF. The V call is TRBV28, the J call TRBJ1-5; the D gene is possibly TRBD1 (6 bases). V shed 7 bases and J shed 0 bases, with 16 bases lying between them. The CDR3 sequence is 16 residues long. Germline V gene lookup returns CDR1 MDHEN and CDR2 SYDVKM.

Written as DNA, the CDR3 is TGTGCCAGCAGTTTATTAGGAGATATGAACACTGAAGCTTTCTTT. Translated: CASSLLGDMNTEAFF. The rearrangement joins TRBV27 to TRBJ1-1; D ambiguous. CDR1 and CDR2 (germline): MNHEY, SMNVEV (reference sequence). Trimming pared 1 base from V and 0 bases from J, leaving 9 bases between. The CDR3 has 15 amino acids.

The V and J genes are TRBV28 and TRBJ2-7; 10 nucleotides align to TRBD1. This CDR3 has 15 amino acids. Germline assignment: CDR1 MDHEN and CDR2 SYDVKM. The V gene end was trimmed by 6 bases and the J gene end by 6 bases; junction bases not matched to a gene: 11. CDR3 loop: CASRYTGTGASEQYF. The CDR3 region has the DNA TGTGCCAGCAGATATACCGGGACAGGGGCTTCCGAGCAGTACTTC.

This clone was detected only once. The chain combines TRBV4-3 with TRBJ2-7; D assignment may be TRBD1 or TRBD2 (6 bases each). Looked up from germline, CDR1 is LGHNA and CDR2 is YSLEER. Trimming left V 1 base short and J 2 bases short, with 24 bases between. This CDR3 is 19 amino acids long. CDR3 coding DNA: TGCGCCAGCAGCCAAGTCGCTGTGGGGGCCCGGGGGCAACCCTACGAGCAGTACTTC. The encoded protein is CASSQVAVGARGQPYEQYF.

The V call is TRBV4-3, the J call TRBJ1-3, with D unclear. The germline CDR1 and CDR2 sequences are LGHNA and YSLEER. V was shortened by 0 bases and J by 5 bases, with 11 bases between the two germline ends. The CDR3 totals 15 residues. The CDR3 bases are TGCGCCAGCAGCCAAGATCTAGCAGTCAGAAACACCATATATTTT. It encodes CASSQDLAVRNTIYF.

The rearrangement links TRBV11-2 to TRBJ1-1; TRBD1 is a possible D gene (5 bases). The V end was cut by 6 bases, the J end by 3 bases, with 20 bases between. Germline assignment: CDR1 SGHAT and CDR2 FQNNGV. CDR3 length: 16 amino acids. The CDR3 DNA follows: TGTGCCAGCAGTTTAAGGGGTCGGGGAGTGGACACTGAAGCTTTCTTT. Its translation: CASSLRGRGVDTEAFF.

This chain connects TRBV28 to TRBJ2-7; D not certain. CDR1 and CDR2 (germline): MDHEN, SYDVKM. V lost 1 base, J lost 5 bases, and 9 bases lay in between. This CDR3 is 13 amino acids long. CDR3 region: CASSLLPRNEQYF. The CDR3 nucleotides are TGTGCCAGCAGTTTATTGCCGCGGAACGAGCAGTACTTC.

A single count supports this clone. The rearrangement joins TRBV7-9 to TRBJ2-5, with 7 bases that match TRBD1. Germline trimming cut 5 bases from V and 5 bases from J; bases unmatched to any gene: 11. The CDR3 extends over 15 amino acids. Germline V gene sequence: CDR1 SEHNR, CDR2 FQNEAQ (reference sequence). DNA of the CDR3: TGTGCCAGCAGCCCCTCGAGGGGGCTTAGGGAGACCCAGTACTTC. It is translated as CASSPSRGLRETQYF.

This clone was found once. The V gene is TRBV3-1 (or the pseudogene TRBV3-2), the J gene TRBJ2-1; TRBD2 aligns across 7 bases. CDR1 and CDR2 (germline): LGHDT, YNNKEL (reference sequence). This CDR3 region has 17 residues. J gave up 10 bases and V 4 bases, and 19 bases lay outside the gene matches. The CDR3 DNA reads TGTGCCAGCAGCCTCCTGGGCCCTAGCGGCGCCCGGAGCGAGCAGTTCTTC. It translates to CASSLLGPSGARSEQFF.

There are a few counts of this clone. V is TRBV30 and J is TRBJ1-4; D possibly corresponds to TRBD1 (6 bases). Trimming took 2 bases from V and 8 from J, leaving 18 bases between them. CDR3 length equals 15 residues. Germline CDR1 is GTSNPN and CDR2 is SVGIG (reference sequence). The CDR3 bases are TGTGCCTGGAGTAACTTTGGGACAATGACGGAAAAACTGTTTTTT. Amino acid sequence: CAWSNFGTMTEKLFF.

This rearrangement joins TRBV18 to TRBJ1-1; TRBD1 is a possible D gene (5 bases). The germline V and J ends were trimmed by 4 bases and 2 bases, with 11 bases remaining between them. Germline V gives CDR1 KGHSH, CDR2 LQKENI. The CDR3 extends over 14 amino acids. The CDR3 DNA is TGTGCCAGCTCACTGATGCAGGGAAACACTGAAGCTTTCTTT. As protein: CASSLMQGNTEAFF.

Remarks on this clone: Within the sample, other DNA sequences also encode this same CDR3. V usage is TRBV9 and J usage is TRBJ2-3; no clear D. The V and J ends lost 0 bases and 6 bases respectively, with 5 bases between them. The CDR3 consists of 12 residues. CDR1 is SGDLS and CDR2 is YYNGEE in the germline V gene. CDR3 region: CASSVAADTQYF. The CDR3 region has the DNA TGTGCCAGCAGCGTAGCGGCGGATACGCAGTATTTT.

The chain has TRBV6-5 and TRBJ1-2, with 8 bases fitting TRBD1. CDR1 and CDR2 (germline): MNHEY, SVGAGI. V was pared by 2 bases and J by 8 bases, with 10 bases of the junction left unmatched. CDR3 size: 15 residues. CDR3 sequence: CASSYPTGQGPGYTF. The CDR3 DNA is TGTGCCAGCAGTTACCCCACCGGACAGGGACCAGGCTACACCTTC.